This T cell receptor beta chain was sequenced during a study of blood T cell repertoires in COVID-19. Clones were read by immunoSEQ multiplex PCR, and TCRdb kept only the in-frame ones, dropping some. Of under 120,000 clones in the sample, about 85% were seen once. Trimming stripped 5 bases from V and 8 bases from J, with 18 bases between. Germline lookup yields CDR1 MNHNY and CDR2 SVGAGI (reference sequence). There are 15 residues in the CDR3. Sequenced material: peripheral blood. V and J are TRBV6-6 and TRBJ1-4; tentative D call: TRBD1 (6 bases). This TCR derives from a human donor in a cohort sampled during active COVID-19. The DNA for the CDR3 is TGTGCCAGCAGTACACAGGGAGCGCAGGAAGAAAAACTGTTTTTT. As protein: CASSTQGAQEEKLFF.